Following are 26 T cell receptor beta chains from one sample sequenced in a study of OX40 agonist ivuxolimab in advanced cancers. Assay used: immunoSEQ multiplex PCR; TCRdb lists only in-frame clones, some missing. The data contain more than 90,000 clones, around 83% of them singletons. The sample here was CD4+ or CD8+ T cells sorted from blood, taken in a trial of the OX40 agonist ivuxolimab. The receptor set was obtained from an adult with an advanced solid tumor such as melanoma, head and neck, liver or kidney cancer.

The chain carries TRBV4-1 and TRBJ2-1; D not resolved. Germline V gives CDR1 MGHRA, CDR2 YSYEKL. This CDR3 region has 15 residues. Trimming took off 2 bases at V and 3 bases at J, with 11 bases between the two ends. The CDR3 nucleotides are TGCGCCAGCAGCCAACGGCCTGTTAGCTACAATGAGCAGTTCTTC. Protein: CASSQRPVSYNEQFF.

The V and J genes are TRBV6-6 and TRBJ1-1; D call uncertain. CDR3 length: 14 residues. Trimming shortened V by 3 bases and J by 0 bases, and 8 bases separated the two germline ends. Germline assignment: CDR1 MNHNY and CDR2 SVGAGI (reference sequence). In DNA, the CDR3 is TGTGCCAGCAGTTATCCCAGCATGAACACTGAAGCTTTCTTT. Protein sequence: CASSYPSMNTEAFF.

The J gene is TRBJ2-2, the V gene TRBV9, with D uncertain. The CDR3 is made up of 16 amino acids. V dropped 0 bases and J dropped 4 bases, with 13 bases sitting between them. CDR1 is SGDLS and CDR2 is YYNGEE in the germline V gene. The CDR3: CASSVGPQPVTGELFF. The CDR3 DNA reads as TGTGCCAGCAGCGTAGGCCCCCAGCCGGTCACCGGGGAGCTGTTTTTT.

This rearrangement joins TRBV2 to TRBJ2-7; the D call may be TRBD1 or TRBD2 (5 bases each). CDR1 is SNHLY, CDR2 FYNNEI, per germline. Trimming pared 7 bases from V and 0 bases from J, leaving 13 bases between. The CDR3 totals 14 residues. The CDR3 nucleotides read TGTGCCAGCACTAAGGGACCCCCCTCCTACGAGCAGTACTTC. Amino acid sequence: CASTKGPPSYEQYF.

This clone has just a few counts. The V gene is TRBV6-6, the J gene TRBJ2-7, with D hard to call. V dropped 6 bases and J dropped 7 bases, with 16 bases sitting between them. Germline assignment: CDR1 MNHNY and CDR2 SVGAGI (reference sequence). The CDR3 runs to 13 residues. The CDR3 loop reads CASRHQSHYEQYF. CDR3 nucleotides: TGTGCCAGCAGGCACCAAAGCCACTATGAGCAGTACTTC.

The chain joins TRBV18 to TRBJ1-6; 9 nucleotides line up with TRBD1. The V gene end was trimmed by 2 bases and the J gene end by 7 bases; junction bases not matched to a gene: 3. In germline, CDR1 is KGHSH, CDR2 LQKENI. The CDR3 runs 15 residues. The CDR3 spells CASSPDRGKNSPLHF. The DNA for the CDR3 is TGTGCCAGCTCACCAGACAGGGGGAAGAATTCACCCCTCCACTTT. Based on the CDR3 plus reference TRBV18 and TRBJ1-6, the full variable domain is NAGVMQNPRHLVRRRGQEARLRCSPMKGHSHVYWYRQLPEEGLKFMVYLQKENIIDESGMPKERFSAEFPKEGPSILRIQQVVRGDSAAYFCASSPDRGKNSPLHFGNGTRLTVT.

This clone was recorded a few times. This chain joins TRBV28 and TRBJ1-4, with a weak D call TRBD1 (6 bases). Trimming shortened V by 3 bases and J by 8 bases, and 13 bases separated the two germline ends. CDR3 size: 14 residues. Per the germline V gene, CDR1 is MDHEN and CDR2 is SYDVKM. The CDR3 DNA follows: TGTGCCAGCAGTTTTCATCAGGGGCGAGAAAAACTGTTTTTT. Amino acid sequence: CASSFHQGREKLFF.

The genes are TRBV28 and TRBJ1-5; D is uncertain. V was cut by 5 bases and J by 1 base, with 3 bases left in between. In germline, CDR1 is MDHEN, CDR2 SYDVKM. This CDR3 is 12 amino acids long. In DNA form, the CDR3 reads TGTGCCAGCAGTCGGAGCAATCAGCCCCAGCATTTT. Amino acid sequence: CASSRSNQPQHF.

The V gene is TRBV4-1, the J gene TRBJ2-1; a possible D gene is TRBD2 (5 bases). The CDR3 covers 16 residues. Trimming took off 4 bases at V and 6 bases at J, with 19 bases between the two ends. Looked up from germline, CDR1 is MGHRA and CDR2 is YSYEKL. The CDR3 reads CASSLSADWMSNEQFF. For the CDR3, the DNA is TGCGCCAGCAGCCTATCGGCGGACTGGATGAGCAATGAGCAGTTCTTC.

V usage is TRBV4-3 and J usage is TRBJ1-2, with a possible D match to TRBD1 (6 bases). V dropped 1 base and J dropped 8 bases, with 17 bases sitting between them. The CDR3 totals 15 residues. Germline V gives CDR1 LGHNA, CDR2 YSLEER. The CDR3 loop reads CASSQATLTGYGYTF. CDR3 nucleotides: TGCGCCAGCAGCCAAGCTACACTTACAGGGTACGGCTACACCTTC.

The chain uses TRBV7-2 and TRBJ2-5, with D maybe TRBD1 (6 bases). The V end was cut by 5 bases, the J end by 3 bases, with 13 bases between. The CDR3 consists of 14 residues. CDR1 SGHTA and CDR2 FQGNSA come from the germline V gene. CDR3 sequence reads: CASSPSHREETQYF. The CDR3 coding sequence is TGTGCCAGCAGCCCCAGTCACAGGGAAGAGACCCAGTACTTC. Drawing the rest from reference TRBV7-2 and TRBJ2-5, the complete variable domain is GAGVSQSPSNKVTEKGKDVELRCDPISGHTALYWYRQSLGQGLEFLIYFQGNSAPDKSGLPSDRFSAERTGGSVSTLTIQRTQQEDSAVYLCASSPSHREETQYFGPGTRLLVL.

The CDR3: CASSELPSGGASDTQYF. The CDR3 region has the DNA TGTGCCAGCAGTGAACTACCTAGCGGGGGGGCGTCAGATACGCAGTATTTT. V usage is TRBV6-1 and J usage is TRBJ2-3; 12 bases line up with TRBD2. Germline V gene data show CDR1 as MNHNS and CDR2 as SASEGT. CDR3 length: 17 amino acids. Trimming at V came to 2 bases and at J to 4 bases, leaving 7 bases not matched to a gene.

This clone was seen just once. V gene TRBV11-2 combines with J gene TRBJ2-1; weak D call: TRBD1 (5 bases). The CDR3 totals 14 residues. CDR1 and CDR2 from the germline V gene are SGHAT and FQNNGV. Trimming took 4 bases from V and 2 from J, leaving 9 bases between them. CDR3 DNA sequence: TGTGCCAGCAGCTCAAGGGGCCCCTACAATGAGCAGTTCTTC. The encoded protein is CASSSRGPYNEQFF.

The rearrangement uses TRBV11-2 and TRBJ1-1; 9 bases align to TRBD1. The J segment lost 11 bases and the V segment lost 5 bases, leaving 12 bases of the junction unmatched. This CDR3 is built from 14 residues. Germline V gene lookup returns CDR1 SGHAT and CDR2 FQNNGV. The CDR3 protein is CASSQWDRVDSAFF. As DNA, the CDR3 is TGTGCCAGCAGCCAATGGGACAGGGTAGATTCGGCTTTCTTT.

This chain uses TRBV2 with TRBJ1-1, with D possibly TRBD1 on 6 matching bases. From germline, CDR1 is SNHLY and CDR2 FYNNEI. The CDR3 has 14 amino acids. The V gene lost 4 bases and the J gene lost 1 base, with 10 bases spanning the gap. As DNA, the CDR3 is TGTGCCAGCAGTGTCACAGGGAGGAACACTGAAGCTTTCTTT. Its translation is CASSVTGRNTEAFF. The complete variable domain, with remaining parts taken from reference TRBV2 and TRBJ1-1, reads EPEVTQTPSHQVTQMGQEVILRCVPISNHLYFYWYRQILGQKVEFLVSFYNNEISEKSEIFDDQFSVERPDGSNFTLKIRSTKLEDSAMYFCASSVTGRNTEAFFGQGTRLTVV.

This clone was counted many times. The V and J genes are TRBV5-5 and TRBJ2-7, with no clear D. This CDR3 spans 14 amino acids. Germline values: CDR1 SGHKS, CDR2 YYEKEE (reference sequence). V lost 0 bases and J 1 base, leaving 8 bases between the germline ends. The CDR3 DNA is TGTGCCAGCAGCTTGGATGTGGGGTCCTACGAGCAGTACTTC. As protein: CASSLDVGSYEQYF.

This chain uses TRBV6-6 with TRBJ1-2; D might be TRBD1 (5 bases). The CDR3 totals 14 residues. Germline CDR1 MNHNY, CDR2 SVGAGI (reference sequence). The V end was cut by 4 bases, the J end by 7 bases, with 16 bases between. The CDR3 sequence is CASSLGESAGGYTF. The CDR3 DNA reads TGTGCCAGCAGTTTGGGGGAGAGTGCAGGTGGCTACACCTTC.

This CDR3 reads CASSPRTGGASGANVLTF. CDR3 nucleotides: TGCGCCAGCAGCCCACGAACAGGGGGCGCCTCTGGGGCCAACGTCCTGACTTTC. V and J are TRBV5-1 and TRBJ2-6; 9 bases align to TRBD1. In germline, CDR1 is SGHRS, CDR2 YFSETQ. With 4 bases clipped from V and 0 bases from J, the junction kept 8 bases outside the gene matches. This CDR3 is built from 18 residues.

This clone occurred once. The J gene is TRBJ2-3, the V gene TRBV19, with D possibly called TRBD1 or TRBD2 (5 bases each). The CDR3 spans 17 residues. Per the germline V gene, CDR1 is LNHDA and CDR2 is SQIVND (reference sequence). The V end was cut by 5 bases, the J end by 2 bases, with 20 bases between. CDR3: CASSSTHPGRVTDTQYF. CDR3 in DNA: TGTGCCAGTAGTTCAACTCATCCGGGGCGGGTCACAGATACGCAGTATTTT.

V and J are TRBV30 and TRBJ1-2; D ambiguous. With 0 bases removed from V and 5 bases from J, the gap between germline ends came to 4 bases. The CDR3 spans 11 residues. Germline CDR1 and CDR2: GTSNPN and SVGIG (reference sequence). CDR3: CAWSVLYGYTF. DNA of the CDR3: TGTGCCTGGAGTGTGTTATATGGCTACACCTTC. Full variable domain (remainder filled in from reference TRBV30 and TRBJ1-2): SQTIHQWPATLVQPVGSPLSLECTVEGTSNPNLYWYRQAAGRGLQLLFYSVGIGQISSEVPQNLSASRPQDRQFILSSKKLLLSDSGFYLCAWSVLYGYTFGSGTRLTVV.

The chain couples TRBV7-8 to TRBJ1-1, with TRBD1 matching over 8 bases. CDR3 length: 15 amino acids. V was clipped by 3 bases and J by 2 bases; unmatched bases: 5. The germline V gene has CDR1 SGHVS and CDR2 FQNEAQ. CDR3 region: CASSLGDRINTEAFF. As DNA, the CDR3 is TGTGCCAGCAGCTTGGGGGACAGGATAAACACTGAAGCTTTCTTT.

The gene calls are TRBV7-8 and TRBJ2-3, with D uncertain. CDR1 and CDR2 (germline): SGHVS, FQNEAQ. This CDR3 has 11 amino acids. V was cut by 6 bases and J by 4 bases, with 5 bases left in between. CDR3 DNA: TGTGCCAGCAGTGCGGCAGATACGCAGTATTTT. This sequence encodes CASSAADTQYF. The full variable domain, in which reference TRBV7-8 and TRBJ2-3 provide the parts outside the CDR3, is GAGVSQSPRYKVAKRGQDVALRCDPISGHVSLFWYQQALGQGPEFLTYFQNEAQLDKSGLPSDRFFAERPEGSVSTLKIQRTQQEDSAVYLCASSAADTQYFGPGTRLTVL.

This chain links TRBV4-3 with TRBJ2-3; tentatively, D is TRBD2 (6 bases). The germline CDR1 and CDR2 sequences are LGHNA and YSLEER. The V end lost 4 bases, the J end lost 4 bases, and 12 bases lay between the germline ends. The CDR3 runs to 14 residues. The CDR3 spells CASSLQPGADTQYF. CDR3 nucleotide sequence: TGCGCCAGCAGCCTGCAGCCGGGGGCAGATACGCAGTATTTT.

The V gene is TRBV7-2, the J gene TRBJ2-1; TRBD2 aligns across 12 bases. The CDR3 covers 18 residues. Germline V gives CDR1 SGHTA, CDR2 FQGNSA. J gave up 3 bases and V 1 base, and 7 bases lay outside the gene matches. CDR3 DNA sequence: TGTGCCAGCAGCTTAGGGATGGGGACTAGCGGGCTCTACAATGAGCAGTTCTTC. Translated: CASSLGMGTSGLYNEQFF.

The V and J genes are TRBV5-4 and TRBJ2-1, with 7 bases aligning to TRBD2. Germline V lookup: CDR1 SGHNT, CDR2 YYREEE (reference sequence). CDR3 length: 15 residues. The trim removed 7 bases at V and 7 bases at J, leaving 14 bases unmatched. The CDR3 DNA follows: TGTGCCAGCCAACCAAGGGGAGGGCCGGGGAATGAGCAGTTCTTC. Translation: CASQPRGGPGNEQFF.

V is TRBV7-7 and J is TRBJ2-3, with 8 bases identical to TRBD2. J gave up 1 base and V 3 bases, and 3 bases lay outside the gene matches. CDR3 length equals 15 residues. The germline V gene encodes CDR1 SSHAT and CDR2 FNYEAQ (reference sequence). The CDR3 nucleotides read TGTGCCAGCAGCTTGGGGCGGGAGGGCACAGATACGCAGTATTTT. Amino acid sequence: CASSLGREGTDTQYF.